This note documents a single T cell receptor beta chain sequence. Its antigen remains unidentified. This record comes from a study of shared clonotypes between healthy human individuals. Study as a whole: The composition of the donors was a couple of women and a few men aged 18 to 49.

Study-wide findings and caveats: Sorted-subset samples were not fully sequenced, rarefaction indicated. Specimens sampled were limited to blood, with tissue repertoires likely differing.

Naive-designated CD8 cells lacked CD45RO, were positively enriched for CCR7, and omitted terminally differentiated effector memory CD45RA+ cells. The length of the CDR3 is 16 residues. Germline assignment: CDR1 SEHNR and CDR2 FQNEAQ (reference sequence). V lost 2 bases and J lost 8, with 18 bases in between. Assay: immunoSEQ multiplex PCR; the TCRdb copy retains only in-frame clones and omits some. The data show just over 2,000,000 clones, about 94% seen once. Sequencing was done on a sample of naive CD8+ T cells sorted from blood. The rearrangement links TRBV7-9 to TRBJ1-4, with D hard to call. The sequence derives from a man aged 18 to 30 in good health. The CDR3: CASSLPPEGSWEKLFF. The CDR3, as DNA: TGTGCCAGCAGCTTACCCCCGGAAGGGAGTTGGGAAAAACTGTTTTTT.